This T cell receptor (beta chain) was captured by sequencing in a study of early T cells in non-severe SARS-CoV-2 infection. The wider study: Chains were not paired, and sequencing was done on bulk RNA from unsorted whole blood.

Germline assignment: CDR1 SQVTM and CDR2 ANQGSEA. The CDR3 consists of 12 residues. V was trimmed by 2 bases and J by 7 bases, leaving 12 bases between them. Individual cDNA molecules received unique molecular identifiers during library preparation. TCRdb reanalysed the 5' RACE reads using MiXCR and keeps one entry per CDR3 protein. The repertoire has about 110,000 distinct CDR3 sequences, around 10% of them found once; the top ten carry around 3.1%. The sequence was obtained from an adult who was a healthcare worker with PCR-confirmed SARS-CoV-2 infection or an uninfected control (not recorded which). This rearrangement joins TRBV29-1 to TRBJ2-7; D possibly corresponds to TRBD2 (5 bases). Sequences were obtained from whole blood. The CDR3: CSVERPTGEQYF. DNA for the CDR3: TGCAGCGTTGAAAGGCCTACGGGGGAGCAGTACTTC.